Below, one T cell receptor beta chain is given with its context. The data are from a study of blood T cell repertoires in COVID-19. Overall study: From the United States, Italy and Spain came samples of acute and convalescent COVID-19. Nucleic acid was either cDNA or gDNA, and it came from T cells, B-cell-depleted T cells, or PBMCs.

In the original processing: The authors estimated nucleated cell counts from reference gene primer amplification. Assay: immunoSEQ multiplex PCR; the TCRdb copy retains only in-frame clones and omits some. V, J and clone size were drawn from that table, and D and trimming were deduced from the DNA. This sample has about 140,000 clones, with roughly 86% found just once. Material: peripheral blood. This sequence originates from a human donor in a cohort sampled during active COVID-19.

The CDR3 here is CASSPQAPGEHYGYTF. As DNA, the CDR3 is TGTGCCAGCTCACCACAAGCTCCAGGGGAGCACTATGGCTACACCTTC. This sequence joins TRBV18 and TRBJ1-2; TRBD1 is a possible D gene (6 bases). Germline CDR1 and CDR2: KGHSH and LQKENI. Deletions cut 1 base from V and 3 bases from J, with 15 bases between. The CDR3 consists of 16 residues.